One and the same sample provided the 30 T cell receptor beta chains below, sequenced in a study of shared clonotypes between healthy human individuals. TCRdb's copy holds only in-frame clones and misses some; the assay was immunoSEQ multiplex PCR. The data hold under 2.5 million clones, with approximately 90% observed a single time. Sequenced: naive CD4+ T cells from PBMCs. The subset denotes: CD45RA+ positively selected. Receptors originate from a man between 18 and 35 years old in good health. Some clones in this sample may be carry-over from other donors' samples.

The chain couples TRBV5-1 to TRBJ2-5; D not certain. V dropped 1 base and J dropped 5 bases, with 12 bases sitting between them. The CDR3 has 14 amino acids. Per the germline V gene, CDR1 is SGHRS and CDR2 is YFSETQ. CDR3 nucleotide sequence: TGCGCCAGCAGCTTGTACCCTCACGCGGAGACCCAGTACTTC. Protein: CASSLYPHAETQYF. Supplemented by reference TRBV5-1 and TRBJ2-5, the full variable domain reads KAGVTQTPRYLIKTRGQQVTLSCSPISGHRSVSWYQQTPGQGLQFLFEYFSETQRNKGNFPGRFSGRQFSNSRSEMNVSTLELGDSALYLCASSLYPHAETQYFGPGTRLLVL.

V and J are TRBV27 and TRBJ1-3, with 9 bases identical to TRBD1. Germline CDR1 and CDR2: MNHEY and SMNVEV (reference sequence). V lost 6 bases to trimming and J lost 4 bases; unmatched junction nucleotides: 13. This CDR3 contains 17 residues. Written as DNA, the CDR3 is TGTGCCAGCAGCTCTATTATCGGGGGGACAGGGGGAAACACCATATATTTT. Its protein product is CASSSIIGGTGGNTIYF.

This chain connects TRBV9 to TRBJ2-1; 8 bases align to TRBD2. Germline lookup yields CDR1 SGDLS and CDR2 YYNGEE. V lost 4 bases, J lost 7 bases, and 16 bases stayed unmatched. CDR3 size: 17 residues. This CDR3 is CASSTRTGTRNLNEQFF. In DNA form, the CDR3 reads TGTGCCAGCAGCACGCGAACCGGGACTAGAAATCTTAATGAGCAGTTCTTC.

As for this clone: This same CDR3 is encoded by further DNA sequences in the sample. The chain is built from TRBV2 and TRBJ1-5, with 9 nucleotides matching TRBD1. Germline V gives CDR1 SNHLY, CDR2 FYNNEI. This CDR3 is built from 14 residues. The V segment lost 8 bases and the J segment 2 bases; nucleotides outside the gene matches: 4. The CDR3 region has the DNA TGTGCCAGCGGTAGGGACAGGGGCAATCAGCCCCAGCATTTT. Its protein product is CASGRDRGNQPQHF.

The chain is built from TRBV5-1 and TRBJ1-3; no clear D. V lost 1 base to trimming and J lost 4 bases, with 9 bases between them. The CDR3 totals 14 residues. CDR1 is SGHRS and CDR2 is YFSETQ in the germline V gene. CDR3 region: CASSLSMEGNTIYF. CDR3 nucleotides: TGCGCCAGCAGCTTGAGCATGGAAGGAAACACCATATATTTT.

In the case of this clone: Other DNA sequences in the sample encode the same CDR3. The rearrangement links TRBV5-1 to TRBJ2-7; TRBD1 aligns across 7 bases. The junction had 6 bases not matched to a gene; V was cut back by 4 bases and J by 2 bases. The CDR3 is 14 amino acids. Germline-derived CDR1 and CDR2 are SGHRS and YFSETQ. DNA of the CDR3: TGCGCCAGCAGCCCTACGACAGGGACCTACGAGCAGTACTTC. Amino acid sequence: CASSPTTGTYEQYF.

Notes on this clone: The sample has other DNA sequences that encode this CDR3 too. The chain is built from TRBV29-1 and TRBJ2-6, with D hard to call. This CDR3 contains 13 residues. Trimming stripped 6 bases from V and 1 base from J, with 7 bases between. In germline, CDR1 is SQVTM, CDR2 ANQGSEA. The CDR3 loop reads CSVGSSGANVLTF. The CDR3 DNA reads TGCAGCGTGGGGTCATCTGGGGCCAACGTCCTGACTTTC.

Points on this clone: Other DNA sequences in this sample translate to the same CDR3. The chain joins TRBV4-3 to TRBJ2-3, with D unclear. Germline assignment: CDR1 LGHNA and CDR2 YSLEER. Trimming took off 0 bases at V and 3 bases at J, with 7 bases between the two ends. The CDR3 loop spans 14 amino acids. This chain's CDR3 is CASSQDARTDTQYF. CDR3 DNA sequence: TGCGCCAGCAGCCAAGATGCTAGGACAGATACGCAGTATTTT.

CDR3 nucleotide sequence: TGTGCCAGCAGCTTTAGCGGGAGGGGGGGCTCCTACAATGAGCAGTTCTTC. Protein sequence: CASSFSGRGGSYNEQFF. This sequence joins TRBV7-6 and TRBJ2-1; 11 bases agree with TRBD2. CDR3 length equals 17 residues. V was pared by 3 bases and J by 0 bases, with 4 bases of the junction left unmatched. Germline V gene data show CDR1 as SGHVS and CDR2 as FNYEAQ.

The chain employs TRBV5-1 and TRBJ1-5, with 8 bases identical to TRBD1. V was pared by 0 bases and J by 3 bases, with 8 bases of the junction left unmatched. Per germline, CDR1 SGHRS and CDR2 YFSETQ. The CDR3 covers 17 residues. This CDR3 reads CASSLGTGTGNNQPQHF. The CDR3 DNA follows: TGCGCCAGCAGCTTGGGAACCGGGACAGGAAACAATCAGCCCCAGCATTTT.

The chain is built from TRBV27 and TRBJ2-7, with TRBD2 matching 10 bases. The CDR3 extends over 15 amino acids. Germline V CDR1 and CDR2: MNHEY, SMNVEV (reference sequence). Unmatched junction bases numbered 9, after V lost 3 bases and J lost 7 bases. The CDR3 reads CASSFGLAGVGEQYF. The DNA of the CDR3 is TGTGCCAGCAGTTTTGGGCTAGCGGGAGTGGGAGAGCAGTACTTC.

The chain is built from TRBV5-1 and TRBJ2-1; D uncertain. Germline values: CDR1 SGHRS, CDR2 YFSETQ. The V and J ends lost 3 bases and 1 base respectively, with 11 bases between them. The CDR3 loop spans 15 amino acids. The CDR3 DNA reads TGCGCCAGCAGCTGGAAAGATGGGTCCTACAATGAGCAGTTCTTC. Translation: CASSWKDGSYNEQFF.

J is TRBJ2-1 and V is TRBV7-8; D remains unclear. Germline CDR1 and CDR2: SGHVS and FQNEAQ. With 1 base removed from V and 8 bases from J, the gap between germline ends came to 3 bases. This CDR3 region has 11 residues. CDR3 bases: TGTGCCAGCAGCTTAGAATATGAGCAGTTCTTC. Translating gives CASSLEYEQFF.

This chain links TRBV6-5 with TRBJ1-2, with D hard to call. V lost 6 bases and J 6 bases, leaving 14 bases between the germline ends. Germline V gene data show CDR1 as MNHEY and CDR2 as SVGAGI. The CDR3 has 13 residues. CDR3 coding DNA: TGTGCCAGCAGGATCGGAGGGCTTCATGGCTACACCTTC. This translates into CASRIGGLHGYTF.

The CDR3 protein is CASSPTGYTFSGANVLTF. The DNA for the CDR3 is TGCGCCAGCAGCCCCACAGGGTATACCTTCTCTGGGGCCAACGTCCTGACTTTC. V is TRBV4-3 and J is TRBJ2-6, with D perhaps TRBD1 (6 bases). The germline V gene has CDR1 LGHNA and CDR2 YSLEER. The ends were cut back, 4 bases at V and 0 bases at J, with 16 bases in the middle. This CDR3 is 18 amino acids long.

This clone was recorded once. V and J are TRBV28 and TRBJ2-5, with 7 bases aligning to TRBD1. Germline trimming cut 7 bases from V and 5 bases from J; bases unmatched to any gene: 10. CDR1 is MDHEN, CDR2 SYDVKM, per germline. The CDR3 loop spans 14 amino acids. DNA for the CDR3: TGTGCCAGCACCGTAACAGGGGTGGGTGAGACCCAGTACTTC. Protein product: CASTVTGVGETQYF.

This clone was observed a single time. The CDR3 DNA follows: TGTGCCAGCAGTTGGGTCTACGAGCAGTACTTC. It translates to CASSWVYEQYF. The rearrangement links TRBV28 to TRBJ2-7; no clear D. This CDR3 region has 11 residues. CDR1 is MDHEN, CDR2 SYDVKM, per germline. V was clipped by 4 bases and J by 3 bases, with 4 bases between them.

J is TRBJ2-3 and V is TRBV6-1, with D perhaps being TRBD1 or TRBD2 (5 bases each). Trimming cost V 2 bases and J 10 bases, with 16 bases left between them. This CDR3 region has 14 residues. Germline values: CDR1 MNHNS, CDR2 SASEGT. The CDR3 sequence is CASSEMELGPSQYF. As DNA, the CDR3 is TGTGCCAGCAGTGAAATGGAGTTGGGACCATCGCAGTATTTT.

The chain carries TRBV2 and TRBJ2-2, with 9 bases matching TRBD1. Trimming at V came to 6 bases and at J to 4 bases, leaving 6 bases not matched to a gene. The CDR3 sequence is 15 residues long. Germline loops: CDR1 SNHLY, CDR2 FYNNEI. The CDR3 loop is CASRIDRGATGELFF. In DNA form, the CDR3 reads TGTGCCAGCAGGATAGACAGGGGGGCCACCGGGGAGCTGTTTTTT.

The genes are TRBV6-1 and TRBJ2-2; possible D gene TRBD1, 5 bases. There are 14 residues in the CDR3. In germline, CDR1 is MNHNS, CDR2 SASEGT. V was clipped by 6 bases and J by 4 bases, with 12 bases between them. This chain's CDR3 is CASRGQGSTGELFF. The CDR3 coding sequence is TGTGCCAGCAGGGGGCAGGGAAGCACCGGGGAGCTGTTTTTT.

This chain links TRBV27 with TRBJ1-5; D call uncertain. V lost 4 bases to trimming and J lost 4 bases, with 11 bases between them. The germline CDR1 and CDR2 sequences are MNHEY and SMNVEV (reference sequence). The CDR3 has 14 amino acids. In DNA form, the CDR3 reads TGTGCCAGCAGTTCCGGCCCTCGAAATCAGCCCCAGCATTTT. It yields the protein CASSSGPRNQPQHF.

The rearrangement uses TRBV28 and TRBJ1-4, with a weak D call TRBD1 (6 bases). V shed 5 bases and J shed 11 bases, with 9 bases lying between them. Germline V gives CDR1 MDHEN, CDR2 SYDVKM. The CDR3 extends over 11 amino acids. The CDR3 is CASSARGKLFF. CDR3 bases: TGTGCCAGCAGTGCAAGGGGGAAACTGTTTTTT. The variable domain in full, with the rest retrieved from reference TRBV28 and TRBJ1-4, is DVKVTQSSRYLVKRTGEKVFLECVQDMDHENMFWYRQDPGLGLRLIYFSYDVKMKEKGDIPEGYSVSREKKERFSLILESASTNQTSMYLCASSARGKLFFGSGTQLSVL.

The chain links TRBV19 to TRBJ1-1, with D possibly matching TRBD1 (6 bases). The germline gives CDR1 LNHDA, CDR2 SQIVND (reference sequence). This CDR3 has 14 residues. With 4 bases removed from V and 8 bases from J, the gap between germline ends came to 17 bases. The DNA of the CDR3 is TGTGCCAGTAGTACCGCGGGGGGCACCGGGGAAGCTTTCTTT. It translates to CASSTAGGTGEAFF.

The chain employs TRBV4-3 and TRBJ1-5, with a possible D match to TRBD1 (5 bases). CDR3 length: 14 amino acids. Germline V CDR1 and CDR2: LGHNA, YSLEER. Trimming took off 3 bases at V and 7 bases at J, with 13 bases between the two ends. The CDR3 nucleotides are TGCGCCAGCAGCCAGGACATACGTGGCCAGCCCCAGCATTTT. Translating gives CASSQDIRGQPQHF.

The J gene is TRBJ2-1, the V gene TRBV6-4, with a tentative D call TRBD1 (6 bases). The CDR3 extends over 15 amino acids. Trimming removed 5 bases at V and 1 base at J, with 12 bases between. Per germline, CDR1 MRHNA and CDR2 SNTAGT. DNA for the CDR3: TGTGCCAGCAGTAACGAAGGACAGTCCTACAATGAGCAGTTCTTC. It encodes CASSNEGQSYNEQFF.

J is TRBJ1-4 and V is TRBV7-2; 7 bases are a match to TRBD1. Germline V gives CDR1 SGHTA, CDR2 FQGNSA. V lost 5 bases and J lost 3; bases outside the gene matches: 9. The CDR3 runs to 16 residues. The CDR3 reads CASSAGRGRPNEKLFF. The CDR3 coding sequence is TGTGCCAGCAGCGCAGGAAGGGGGCGACCTAATGAAAAACTGTTTTTT.

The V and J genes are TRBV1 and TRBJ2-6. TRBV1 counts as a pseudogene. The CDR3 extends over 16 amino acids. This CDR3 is CTSSVGRQSRANVLTF. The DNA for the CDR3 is TGCACCAGCAGCGTCGGGCGTCAAAGTCGGGCCAACGTCCTGACTTTC.

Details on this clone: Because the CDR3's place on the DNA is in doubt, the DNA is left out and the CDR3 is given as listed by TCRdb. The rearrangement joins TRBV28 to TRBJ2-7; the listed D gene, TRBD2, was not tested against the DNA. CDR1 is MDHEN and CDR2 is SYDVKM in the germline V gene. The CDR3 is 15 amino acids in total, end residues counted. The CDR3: CASILGGPGGYEQYF.

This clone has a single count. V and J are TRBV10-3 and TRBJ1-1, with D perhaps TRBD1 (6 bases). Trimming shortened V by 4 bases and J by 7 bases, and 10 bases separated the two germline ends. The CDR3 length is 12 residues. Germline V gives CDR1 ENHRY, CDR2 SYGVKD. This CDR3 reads CAISVGGNEAFF. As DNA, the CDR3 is TGTGCCATCAGTGTAGGGGGGAATGAAGCTTTCTTT.

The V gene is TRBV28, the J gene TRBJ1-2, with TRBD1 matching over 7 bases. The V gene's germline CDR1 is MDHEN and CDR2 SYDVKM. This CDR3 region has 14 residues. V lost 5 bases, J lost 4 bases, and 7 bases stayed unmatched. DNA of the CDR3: TGTGCCAGCAGTGGGGGGACAGAGGCCTATGGCTACACCTTC. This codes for CASSGGTEAYGYTF.